The present entry profiles one TCR beta chain with its context. This sample is drawn from a study of CD8+ T cells in alopecia areata. Trimming cost V 7 bases and J 5 bases; bases outside gene matches: 8. Germline CDR1 reads SQVTM; CDR2 reads ANQGSEA. CDR3 length: 13 residues. Extraction of RNA preceded its reverse transcription into cDNA, which served as the sequencing template. Method: immunoSEQ multiplex PCR; TCRdb's copy keeps in-frame clones and lacks some. The sample lists 120,000 or so clones; 47% were seen once. This chain joins TRBV29-1 and TRBJ2-5, with TRBD1 matching 9 bases. This TCR was recovered from a human donor with alopecia areata. Sequenced input: NKG2D-low CD8+ T cells sorted from blood. The CDR3, as DNA: TGCAGCGCCCCGGGACAGGGCGCGGAGACCCAGTACTTC. Translated, it gives CSAPGQGAETQYF. Full variable domain (remainder filled in from reference TRBV29-1 and TRBJ2-5): SAVISQKPSRDICQRGTSLTIQCQVDSQVTMMFWYRQQPGQSLTLIATANQGSEATYESGFVIDKFPISRPNLTFSTLTVSNMSPEDSSIYLCSAPGQGAETQYFGPGTRLLVL.